What follows are 26 T cell receptor beta chains derived from one specimen sequenced in a study of cytomegalovirus exposure and HLA in healthy donors (dated by TCRdb to 2017 to 2019). The library was prepared using the immunoSEQ multiplex PCR assay. For the multiplex PCR, a mixture combining 60 forward primers for TCR Vbeta segments and 13 reverse primers for TCR Jbeta segments was used. TCRdb re-hosts the immuneACCESS table, in-frame sequences only. Its copies lack some clones; in the studies checked, an unresolved V gene accounts for under half of them, and the cause for the rest is not known. The sample table lists around 130,000 clones, approximately 85% of them with a count of one. The ten top clones hold about 7% of the sample. Sequencing was done on a sample of PBMCs. Receptors were obtained from a woman aged 25 to 39 in good health and CMV-seropositive.

The chain uses TRBV27 and TRBJ2-7; tentatively, D is TRBD2 (6 bases). Trimming stripped 5 bases from V and 3 bases from J, with 14 bases between. Looked up from germline, CDR1 is MNHEY and CDR2 is SMNVEV (reference sequence). The CDR3 runs 14 residues. The CDR3 DNA is TGTGCCAGCAGTCTAATCGCGGGGATCTACGAGCAGTACTTC. This translates into CASSLIAGIYEQYF.

This rearrangement joins TRBV19 to TRBJ1-1; maybe TRBD1 (6 bases). The CDR3 extends over 15 amino acids. Trimming took 6 bases from V and 1 from J, leaving 15 bases between them. The germline CDR1 and CDR2 sequences are LNHDA and SQIVND (reference sequence). CDR3 sequence: CASSTTGSANTEAFF. The CDR3 DNA follows: TGTGCCAGTAGCACAACAGGGTCCGCGAACACTGAAGCTTTCTTT.

The rearrangement links TRBV19 to TRBJ2-3, with TRBD2 identical over 10 bases. V gave up 4 bases and J gave up 2 bases; unmatched junction bases: 3. Looked up from germline, CDR1 is LNHDA and CDR2 is SQIVND (reference sequence). The CDR3 extends over 15 amino acids. This CDR3 is CASSNLAGATDTQYF. The CDR3 DNA reads TGTGCCAGTAGTAACCTAGCGGGGGCCACAGATACGCAGTATTTT.

J is TRBJ2-1 and V is TRBV5-6, with D possibly being TRBD1 (5 bases). The CDR3 is 18 residues long. Trimming stripped 0 bases from V and 0 bases from J, with 16 bases between. Germline V gene lookup returns CDR1 SGHDT and CDR2 YYEEEE. This CDR3 reads CASSLAIRGISSYNEQFF. The CDR3, as DNA: TGTGCCAGCAGCTTGGCCATAAGGGGCATCAGCTCCTACAATGAGCAGTTCTTC.

V and J are TRBV11-2 and TRBJ2-4; 13 nucleotides agree with TRBD2. The CDR3 runs 18 residues. V was clipped by 4 bases and J by 3 bases; unmatched bases: 9. The germline V gene encodes CDR1 SGHAT and CDR2 FQNNGV. The CDR3 DNA reads as TGTGCCAGCAGCTCACTAGCGGGAGGGTCAAGGTTCAAAAACATTCAGTACTTC. Amino acids: CASSSLAGGSRFKNIQYF.

The chain couples TRBV19 to TRBJ1-5; no firm D call. The CDR3 runs 16 residues. Deletions cut 1 base from V and 5 bases from J, with 15 bases between. Germline V gene sequence: CDR1 LNHDA, CDR2 SQIVND (reference sequence). The CDR3 region has the DNA TGTGCCAGTAGTATAGGGGGAGGAGTGGCTTATCAGCCCCAGCATTTT. This encodes CASSIGGGVAYQPQHF.

CDR3: CASIPVTLRGLVYTEAFF. For the CDR3, the DNA is TGTGCCAGCATTCCTGTTACATTGCGAGGGTTAGTGTACACTGAAGCTTTCTTT. The chain combines TRBV28 with TRBJ1-1; D is uncertain. CDR1 and CDR2 (germline): MDHEN, SYDVKM. V was clipped by 7 bases and J by 3 bases, with 27 bases between them. The CDR3 loop spans 18 amino acids.

The table lists this clone with a few counts. V and J are TRBV11-3 and TRBJ1-1; 9 nucleotides line up with TRBD1. V was clipped by 2 bases and J by 11 bases; unmatched bases: 18. CDR3 size: 17 residues. CDR1 is SGHNT and CDR2 is YENEEA in the germline V gene. This chain's CDR3 is CASSLLPPGQGLGKAFF. In nucleotides, the CDR3 is TGTGCCAGCAGCTTACTTCCACCGGGACAGGGACTCGGAAAGGCTTTCTTT.

The genes are TRBV6-1 and TRBJ1-1; D call uncertain. CDR1 and CDR2 from the germline V gene are MNHNS and SASEGT. The CDR3 extends over 12 amino acids. Trimming removed 6 bases at V and 4 bases at J, with 9 bases between. CDR3 amino acids: CASRYSLTEAFF. The CDR3 DNA follows: TGTGCCAGCAGATACAGCCTCACTGAAGCTTTCTTT.

The chain combines TRBV6-5 with TRBJ1-1, with 10 bases fitting TRBD1. The J segment lost 8 bases and the V segment lost 2 bases, leaving 8 bases of the junction unmatched. Germline V gene lookup returns CDR1 MNHEY and CDR2 SVGAGI. The CDR3 sequence is 15 residues long. The CDR3 DNA sequence: TGTGCCAGCAGTTACATCCAGGACAGGGGGTCCGAAGCTTTCTTT. Its translation: CASSYIQDRGSEAFF.

The chain is built from TRBV7-6 and TRBJ1-4; D unclear. Germline-derived CDR1 and CDR2 are SGHVS and FNYEAQ. CDR3 length: 15 residues. Trimming left V 0 bases short and J 6 bases short, with 11 bases between. The CDR3, as DNA: TGTGCCAGCAGCTTAGCGAACTGGTACGATGAAAAACTGTTTTTT. Translating it yields CASSLANWYDEKLFF.

The chain joins TRBV19 to TRBJ2-2; 8 bases fit TRBD2. The CDR3 loop spans 15 amino acids. The V gene end was trimmed by 2 bases and the J gene end by 5 bases; junction bases not matched to a gene: 4. Germline V lookup: CDR1 LNHDA, CDR2 SQIVND (reference sequence). The CDR3: CASSIFAGGTGELFF. As DNA, the CDR3 is TGTGCCAGTAGTATATTCGCGGGGGGAACCGGGGAGCTGTTTTTT.

This sequence joins TRBV6-6 and TRBJ1-2; D remains ambiguous. Germline V CDR1 and CDR2: MNHNY, SVGAGI (reference sequence). Trimming left V 7 bases short and J 6 bases short, with 21 bases between. This CDR3 contains 15 residues. The CDR3 DNA reads as TGTGCCAGCACCGCCCTACAGTACGGCCGCGATGGCTACACCTTC. As protein: CASTALQYGRDGYTF.

The chain carries TRBV28 and TRBJ2-3; 7 nucleotides match TRBD1. Germline loops: CDR1 MDHEN, CDR2 SYDVKM. There are 21 residues in the CDR3. The trim removed 3 bases at V and 2 bases at J, leaving 23 bases unmatched. The CDR3 loop is CASSLDVLLLSGQRYTDTQYF. As DNA, the CDR3 is TGTGCCAGCAGTTTGGACGTCCTTTTACTTTCGGGACAGAGATACACAGATACGCAGTATTTT.

The CDR3 reads CSVEDGESSYNEQFF. The CDR3 DNA follows: TGCAGCGTTGAAGATGGAGAGAGCTCCTACAATGAGCAGTTCTTC. The chain combines TRBV29-1 with TRBJ2-1; no firm D call. Germline assignment: CDR1 SQVTM and CDR2 ANQGSEA. V lost 0 bases to trimming and J lost 0 bases, with 9 bases between them. The CDR3 length is 15 residues.

Concerning this clone itself: At one end, the junction sequence differs from germline, possibly due to a read error. V and J are TRBV7-7 and TRBJ2-3; 8 nucleotides agree with TRBD2. Looked up from germline, CDR1 is SSHAT and CDR2 is FNYEAQ (reference sequence). The length of the CDR3 is 15 residues. CDR3 sequence (DNA): TGTGCTAGCAGCCCCTCTAGCGGGAGCACAGATACGCAGTATTTT. This sequence encodes CASSPSSGSTDTQYF. Full variable domain (remainder filled in from reference TRBV7-7 and TRBJ2-3): GAGVSQSPRYKVTKRGQDVTLRCDPISSHATLYWYQQALGQGPEFLTYFNYEAQPDKSGLPSDRFSAERPEGSISTLTIQRTEQRDSAMYRCASSPSSGSTDTQYFGPGTRLTVL.

The rearrangement links TRBV5-1 to TRBJ1-4, with 10 bases matching TRBD1. The V and J ends lost 7 bases and 2 bases, in that order; junction bases with no gene match: 8. This CDR3 is built from 16 residues. Germline lookup yields CDR1 SGHRS and CDR2 YFSETQ. Here the CDR3 DNA reads TGCGCCAGCGTTTGGGACAGGGGACGCACTAATGAAAAACTGTTTTTT. Amino acids: CASVWDRGRTNEKLFF. Together with reference TRBV5-1 and TRBJ1-4, the CDR3 gives the full variable domain: KAGVTQTPRYLIKTRGQQVTLSCSPISGHRSVSWYQQTPGQGLQFLFEYFSETQRNKGNFPGRFSGRQFSNSRSEMNVSTLELGDSALYLCASVWDRGRTNEKLFFGSGTQLSVL.

The chain joins TRBV11-3 to TRBJ2-3; possible D gene TRBD1, 6 bases. With 5 bases removed from V and 3 bases from J, the gap between germline ends came to 12 bases. This CDR3 has 14 amino acids. Germline V gene sequence: CDR1 SGHNT, CDR2 YENEEA. The CDR3 DNA is TGTGCCAGCAGCCCTGGACAGTGGACAGATACGCAGTATTTT. Protein: CASSPGQWTDTQYF.

Concerning this clone: The junction differs from germline at one of its ends, possibly a read error. The chain joins TRBV7-9 to TRBJ2-5; a possible D gene is TRBD2 (6 bases). Germline V gives CDR1 SEHNR, CDR2 FQNEAQ (reference sequence). The CDR3 totals 14 residues. The CDR3, as DNA: TGTTCCAGCAGCTTATTAGGGGCGGGGGAGACCCAGTACTTC. Translated, it gives CSSSLLGAGETQYF.

This clone appeared a single time. In DNA form, the CDR3 reads TGTGCCAGTACCGCCGGGACTTACTTTTTATCTGGAAACACCATATATTTT. It specifies CASTAGTYFLSGNTIYF. The rearrangement links TRBV19 to TRBJ1-3; maybe TRBD1 (5 bases). Trimming removed 7 bases from V and 1 base from J, with 20 bases in between. Germline lookup yields CDR1 LNHDA and CDR2 SQIVND (reference sequence). The CDR3 has 17 residues.

Worth noting for this clone: This CDR3 is also generated by other DNA sequences in the sample. V gene TRBV6-1 combines with J gene TRBJ1-5, with D uncertain. Germline CDR1 reads MNHNS; CDR2 reads SASEGT. V dropped 4 bases and J dropped 5 bases, with 9 bases sitting between them. The CDR3 has 13 residues. The CDR3 DNA follows: TGTGCCAGCAGTGGTACCGCAGATCAGCCCCAGCATTTT. Its translation: CASSGTADQPQHF.

This clone has more than one count but fewer than ten. The chain has TRBV11-1 and TRBJ2-1, with 10 bases matching TRBD1. V shed 4 bases and J 4 bases; nucleotides not matched to a gene: 4. The CDR3 has 15 amino acids. CDR1 and CDR2 (germline): SGHAT, FQDESV (reference sequence). CDR3 sequence: CASSSWTGGYNEQFF. The CDR3 DNA reads TGTGCCAGCAGCTCCTGGACAGGGGGATACAATGAGCAGTTCTTC.

This clone occurred once. The rearrangement links TRBV28 to TRBJ2-7; no definite D call. CDR3 length: 14 residues. Trimming stripped 2 bases from V and 3 bases from J, with 11 bases between. Germline values: CDR1 MDHEN, CDR2 SYDVKM. Here the CDR3 reads CASSLIPTFYEQYF. For the CDR3, the DNA is TGTGCCAGCAGTTTAATCCCTACCTTCTACGAGCAGTACTTC.

The genes are TRBV5-1 and TRBJ2-2, with D possibly matching TRBD1 (5 bases). The CDR3 contains 12 residues. The V gene's germline CDR1 is SGHRS and CDR2 YFSETQ. V was shortened by 3 bases and J by 7 bases, with 7 bases between the two germline ends. The CDR3 nucleotides read TGCGCCAGCAGCTGGACACACGGGGAGCTGTTTTTT. Amino acids: CASSWTHGELFF.

The rearrangement joins TRBV7-8 to TRBJ2-1; TRBD2 matches at 9 bases. This CDR3 is built from 15 residues. CDR1 SGHVS and CDR2 FQNEAQ come from the germline V gene. The J segment lost 1 base and the V segment lost 8 bases, leaving 6 bases of the junction unmatched. CDR3 amino acids: CASPPAGGSYNEQFF. The CDR3 DNA is TGTGCCAGCCCACCAGCGGGGGGATCCTACAATGAGCAGTTCTTC.

The chain recombines TRBV28 with TRBJ2-7; maybe TRBD1 (5 bases). Trimming took off 6 bases at V and 0 bases at J, with 9 bases between the two ends. Germline V lookup: CDR1 MDHEN, CDR2 SYDVKM. This CDR3 comprises 13 residues. CDR3 loop: CASSSRASYEQYF. In DNA form, the CDR3 reads TGTGCCAGCAGCTCCAGGGCCTCCTACGAGCAGTACTTC.